This TCR beta chain originates from a study of blood T cell repertoires in COVID-19. Overall study context: The United States, Italy and Spain supplied acute and convalescent COVID-19 samples. The analysed material was cDNA or gDNA that came from T cells, B-cell-depleted T cells, or PBMCs.

Germline V gene lookup returns CDR1 SGHRS and CDR2 YFSETQ. The CDR3 covers 15 residues. Trimming stripped 1 base from V and 1 base from J, with 11 bases between. The authors' processing: Amplifying reference gene primers gave estimates of nucleated cell counts. Profiling relied on immunoSEQ multiplex PCR, and the TCRdb table lists in-frame clones only, not all of them. That table gives V, J and clone size, and the DNA gave D and trimming. The table shows roughly 150,000 clones, with approximately 81% occurring only once. The source is a woman of 80 years or more with active or convalescent COVID-19. V and J are TRBV5-1 and TRBJ2-5; D perhaps matches TRBD1 (6 bases). Source material: peripheral blood. As DNA, the CDR3 is TGCGCCAGCAGCTTGATGGACAGAGCCCAAGAGACCCAGTACTTC. Translation: CASSLMDRAQETQYF.